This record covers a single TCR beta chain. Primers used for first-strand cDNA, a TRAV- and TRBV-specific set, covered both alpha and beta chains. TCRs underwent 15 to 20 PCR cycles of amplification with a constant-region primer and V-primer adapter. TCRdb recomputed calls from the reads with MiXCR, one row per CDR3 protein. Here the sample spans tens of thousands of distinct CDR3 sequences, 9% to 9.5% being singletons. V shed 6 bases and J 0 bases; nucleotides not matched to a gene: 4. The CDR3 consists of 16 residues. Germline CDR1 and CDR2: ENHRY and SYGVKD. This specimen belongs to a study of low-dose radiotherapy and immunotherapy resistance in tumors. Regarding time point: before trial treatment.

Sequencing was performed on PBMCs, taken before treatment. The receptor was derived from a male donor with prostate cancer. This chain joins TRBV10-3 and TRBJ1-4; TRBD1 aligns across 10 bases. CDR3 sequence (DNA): TGTGCCATCAGCTCGGGACAGGGGACAACTAATGAAAAACTGTTTTTT. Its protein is CAISSGQGTTNEKLFF.